This is a list of T cell receptor beta chains from one sample in a study of blood T cell repertoires in COVID-19. Profiled with immunoSEQ multiplex PCR; TCRdb holds only in-frame clones, not every one. This sample yields fewer than 250,000 clones, of which roughly 90% are seen a single time; over 7% belongs to the top ten. The sample consisted of PBMCs or T cells enriched from blood (not recorded which). The receptor source for this set is a woman under 30 who had recovered from COVID-19. Both conserved end residues are part of each CDR3. The D gene is left open where the match is weak. The listing skips clone size in some rows; elsewhere it reads once, few, many or a size class.

J | size | D | V | DNA | CDR3
TRBJ2-6 | . | TRBD1 | TRBV18 | TGTGCCAGCTCATCTCAGGGGGACGGGGCCAACGTCCTGACTTTC | CASSSQGDGANVLTF
TRBJ2-1 | . | TRBD1 | TRBV5-4 | TGTGCCAGCAGCCCCCGGGACAGGGTCTACAATGAGCAGTTCTTC | CASSPRDRVYNEQFF
TRBJ1-1 | . | TRBD1 | TRBV3-1/TRBV3-2 | TGTGCCAGCAGCCACTCACAGGGGGTCGGCGACACTGAAGCTTTCTTT | CASSHSQGVGDTEAFF
TRBJ2-1 | . | . | TRBV5-1 | TGCGCCAGCAGCCGTGGGGGCGAGCAGTTCTTC | CASSRGGEQFF
TRBJ2-3 | . | TRBD2 | TRBV13 | TGTGCCAGCACCCCAGGTGGCGGGGGGGCGGGCACAGATACGCAGTATTTT | CASTPGGGGAGTDTQYF
TRBJ1-5 | . | . | TRBV6-1 | TGTGCCAGCAGTGAACAGGGCAATCAGCCCCAGCATTTT | CASSEQGNQPQHF
TRBJ2-7 | . | . | TRBV28 | TGTGCCAGCAGTTTTAATCGCTACGAGCAGTACTTC | CASSFNRYEQYF
TRBJ2-2 | . | TRBD1 | TRBV6-5 | TGTGCCAGCAGAACGGACAGGGTCCACACCGGGGAGCTGTTTTTT | CASRTDRVHTGELFF
TRBJ1-5 | . | TRBD1 | TRBV16 | TGTGCCAGCAGCCGTACCGCGACAGGGCAGAATAGCAATCAGCCCCAGCATTTT | CASSRTATGQNSNQPQHF
TRBJ2-7 | few | TRBD1 | TRBV15 | TGTGCCACCAGCAGTTCCCGGGGGACAGGGATCGACGAGCAGTACTTC | CATSSSRGTGIDEQYF
TRBJ1-2 | . | . | TRBV7-9 | TGTGCCAGCAGCTCGACGGACAGAACCTATGGCTACACCTTC | CASSSTDRTYGYTF